The source of this TCR beta chain is a study of breast tumors, draining lymph nodes, adjacent tissues. TCRdb processed the multiplex PCR reads anew with MiXCR; each CDR3 protein has one entry. The table has 70,000 to 95,000 distinct CDR3 sequences, approximately 19% seen once. On this clonotype: What it binds is unknown.

This CDR3 contains 12 residues. The V end was cut by 6 bases, the J end by 5 bases, with 13 bases between. Germline values: CDR1 DFQATT, CDR2 SNEGSKA (reference sequence). Whole-study findings and limits: Most tumor T cells seemingly derive from lymph node, then expand in tumor. That most tumor T cells come from lymph nodes remained unproven. Luminal-like breast cancer showed significantly higher tumor–nontumor repertoire similarity than basal-like.

Breast cancer patients provided tissue from their axillary draining lymph nodes. The specimen was axillary lymph node tissue. This sequence originates from a female donor with breast cancer. Some clones in this sample may be carry-over from other donors' samples. V usage is TRBV20-1 and J usage is TRBJ1-1; the D is unclear. The CDR3 sequence: CSAPTEVTEAFF. The CDR3 DNA sequence: TGCAGTGCGCCCACAGAGGTGACTGAAGCTTTCTTT.